This is a list of T cell receptor beta chains from one sample in a study of blood T cell repertoires in COVID-19. Assay used: immunoSEQ multiplex PCR; TCRdb lists only in-frame clones, some missing. The data contain about 49,000 clones, 86% of them singletons. Sequencing input: peripheral blood. The receptors shown here come from a man aged 40-49 years with active COVID-19. The CDR3 runs from the conserved cysteine through the conserved F or W. D genes are given only for firm matches. Clone size is not always given. Where it is, it says once, few, many or a class for expanded clones.

d_call,v_call,j_call,clone_size,cdr3_nt,cdr3_aa
NA,TRBV7-2,TRBJ2-7,NA,TGTGCCAGCAGCTACCCACGAGGAGAATTTTCCTACGAGCAGTACTTC,CASSYPRGEFSYEQYF
NA,TRBV27,TRBJ1-1,few,TGTGCCAGCAGTTGGACTGAGAACACTGAAGCTTTCTTT,CASSWTENTEAFF
NA,TRBV19,TRBJ1-2,NA,TGTGCCAGTAGTAACCGGGGAGATCTAGACTATGGCTACACCTTC,CASSNRGDLDYGYTF
NA,TRBV7-9,TRBJ1-1,NA,TGTGCCAGCAGCTTAGACAGGGCCATCCCGAACACTGAAGCTTTCTTT,CASSLDRAIPNTEAFF
TRBD1,TRBV6-1,TRBJ1-6,NA,TGTGCCAGCAGTGACGACAGGGCCTTGTATTCACCCCTCCACTTT,CASSDDRALYSPLHF
NA,TRBV6-5,TRBJ2-2,few,TGTGCCAGCAGACCTCAGGGCAACGGGGAGCTGTTTTTT,CASRPQGNGELFF
NA,TRBV18,TRBJ1-6,NA,TGTGCCAGCGGAGAGGGCGTTCACCCCCTCCACTTT,CASGEGVHPLHF
TRBD2,TRBV9,TRBJ2-1,NA,TGTGCCAGCAGCGCGCATCTAGCGGGAGCGAACAATGAGCAGTTCTTC,CASSAHLAGANNEQFF
NA,TRBV28,TRBJ1-1,NA,TGTGCCAGCACCCTCCTGGGGGAGGGCACTGAAGCTTTCTTT,CASTLLGEGTEAFF
TRBD1,TRBV5-4,TRBJ2-2,NA,TGTGCCAGCAGCCAAGGGGGCCCGAGGACCGGGGAGCTGTTTTTT,CASSQGGPRTGELFF
TRBD2,TRBV6-5,TRBJ2-7,NA,TGTGCCAGCAGTTACCAGACTAGCGGGAATGCCGAGCAGTACTTC,CASSYQTSGNAEQYF
NA,TRBV30,TRBJ2-5,NA,TGTGCCTGGGATCCGGGATCCCGAGGGGAGACCCAGTACTTC,CAWDPGSRGETQYF
NA,TRBV3-1/TRBV3-2,TRBJ1-6,NA,TGTGCCAGCAGCCAAGGGGCAGGGTCATCCTATAATTCACCCCTCCACTTT,CASSQGAGSSYNSPLHF
NA,TRBV2,TRBJ1-1,NA,TGTGCCAGCCACGCCGGGACAGAAGCTTTCTTT,CASHAGTEAFF
TRBD1,TRBV6-5,TRBJ2-7,NA,TGTGCCAGCAGTCGACCGGGACAGGCAACCTACGAGCAGTACTTC,CASSRPGQATYEQYF
TRBD2,TRBV6-5,TRBJ2-5,NA,TGTGCCAGCGGAGCGGGAGGGGAGACCCAGTACTTC,CASGAGGETQYF
TRBD1,TRBV2,TRBJ1-1,NA,TGTGCCAGCAGAGTCGGACAGGGGAACACTGAAGCTTTCTTT,CASRVGQGNTEAFF
TRBD1,TRBV6-5,TRBJ1-6,NA,TGTGCCAGCAGTCGGACAGGGCCAAATTCACCCCTCCACTTT,CASSRTGPNSPLHF
TRBD2,TRBV27,TRBJ2-1,NA,TGTGCCAGCAGCCAAACTAGCGTTCTAACCTGGGGCCAGCAGTTCTTC,CASSQTSVLTWGQQFF
NA,TRBV5-1,TRBJ2-5,NA,TGCGCCAGCAGCATTCCGGGGGACCAAGAGACCCAGTACTTC,CASSIPGDQETQYF
TRBD1,TRBV4-2,TRBJ2-1,NA,TGTGCCAGCAGCCACCAGAGGCGACAGGGGAGGTCCTACAATGAGCAGTTCTTC,CASSHQRRQGRSYNEQFF
NA,TRBV18,TRBJ2-7,NA,TGTGCCAGCTCACTGGGACTTAAACGCGAGGGCTACGAGCAGTACTTC,CASSLGLKREGYEQYF
TRBD2,TRBV4-1,TRBJ2-3,once,TGCGCCAGCAGCCAAGCCGATTCCCGCCCTAGCGGCCGCACAGATACGCAGTATTTT,CASSQADSRPSGRTDTQYF
TRBD1,TRBV19,TRBJ2-7,NA,TGTGCCAGTAGTATTGGGACAGGGCCCTACGAGCAGTACTTC,CASSIGTGPYEQYF
TRBD2,TRBV5-4,TRBJ2-5,NA,TGTGCCAGCAGCTCGGGTAGCGGGAGTTTTAGGGAGACCCAGTACTTC,CASSSGSGSFRETQYF
TRBD1,TRBV10-3,TRBJ2-1,NA,TGTGCCACTGGGACAGTCGCCTACAATGAGCAGTTCTTC,CATGTVAYNEQFF
NA,TRBV7-6,TRBJ2-5,NA,TGTGCCAGCAGCTTAGCCGGGCAGGGACAAGAGACCCAGTACTTC,CASSLAGQGQETQYF
NA,TRBV28,TRBJ2-7,many,TGTGCCAGCAGACGACAGGGAGGAGACTACGAGCAGTACTTC,CASRRQGGDYEQYF
TRBD1,TRBV9,TRBJ1-1,NA,TGTGCCAGTGGACCTTGGGACAGGGAGGACACTGAAGCTTTCTTT,CASGPWDREDTEAFF
TRBD2,TRBV11-1,TRBJ2-4,NA,TGTGCCAGCAGCTTTGAGGCGGGAGGCAAAAACATTCAGTACTTC,CASSFEAGGKNIQYF
NA,TRBV12-3/TRBV12-4,TRBJ1-2,NA,TGTGCCAGCAGCTACAGGGATGGCTACACCTTC,CASSYRDGYTF
TRBD2,TRBV5-1,TRBJ2-1,once,TGCGCCAGCAGCTTTATAGCGGGATCCTACAATGAGCAGTTCTTC,CASSFIAGSYNEQFF
TRBD2,TRBV5-1,TRBJ2-5,once,TGCGCCAGCAGCGCTCGGGCCCCAGCGGGGGGAGAGACCCAGTACTTC,CASSARAPAGGETQYF
TRBD2,TRBV2,TRBJ2-1,NA,TGTGCCAGCAGTTCAACTAGCGGCTCCTACAATGAGCAGTTCTTC,CASSSTSGSYNEQFF
TRBD1,TRBV7-3,TRBJ1-2,NA,TGTGCCAGCCGGTTATCGGGACAGGGGGACGGGGGCTACACCTTC,CASRLSGQGDGGYTF
TRBD1,TRBV7-3,TRBJ2-7,once,TGTGCCAGCAGCTGGGACAGCTCCTACGAGCAGTACTTC,CASSWDSSYEQYF
NA,TRBV2,TRBJ1-6,NA,TGTGCCAGCCGGGCGATGGCGGGCGTACCCCTCCACTTT,CASRAMAGVPLHF
TRBD2,TRBV14,TRBJ2-3,NA,TGTGCCAGCAGCCTACCCGGGACTAGCCCCCAATCGCAGTATTTT,CASSLPGTSPQSQYF
TRBD2,TRBV4-1,TRBJ2-5,NA,TGCGCCAGCAGCCAATCAGTACGGGAGGGGGGGGAGACCCAGTACTTC,CASSQSVREGGETQYF
NA,TRBV10-3,TRBJ2-1,NA,TGTGCCATCAGTGAGGATAACCAGGGGGGAGAGCAGTTCTTC,CAISEDNQGGEQFF
NA,TRBV30,TRBJ1-3,few,TGTGCCTGGATTACAGGAGCAAACACCATATATTTT,CAWITGANTIYF
NA,TRBV4-1,TRBJ2-3,NA,TGCGCCAGCAGCCAAGATGCCCTACGGGAGAGGGATACGCAGTATTTT,CASSQDALRERDTQYF